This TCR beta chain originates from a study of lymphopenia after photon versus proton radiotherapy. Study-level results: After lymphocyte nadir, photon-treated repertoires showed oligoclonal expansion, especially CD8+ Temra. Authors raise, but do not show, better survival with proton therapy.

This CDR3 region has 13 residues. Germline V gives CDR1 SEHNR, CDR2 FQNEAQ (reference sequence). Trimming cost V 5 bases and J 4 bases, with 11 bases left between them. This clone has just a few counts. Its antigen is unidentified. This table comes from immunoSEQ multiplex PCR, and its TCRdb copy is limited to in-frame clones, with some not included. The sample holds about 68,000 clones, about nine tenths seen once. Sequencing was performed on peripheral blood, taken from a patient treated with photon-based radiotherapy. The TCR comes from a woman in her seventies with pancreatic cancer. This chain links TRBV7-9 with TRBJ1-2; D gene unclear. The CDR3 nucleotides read TGTGCCAGCAGCCCAGAAGCCGGCTATGGCTACACCTTC. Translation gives CASSPEAGYGYTF.